This T cell receptor beta chain originates from a study of blood T cell repertoires in COVID-19 (TCRdb year 2020). General notes on the study: Samples from collaborators originated in the United States, Italy and Spain and spanned both the acute and convalescent phases of COVID-19. The sample metadata nearly always contained a de-identified subject ID, COVID-19 status, age in years and sex. HLA class I and class II types, where available, came from metadata supplied by the sample provider rather than from assay-based typing. Samples came from the ongoing ImmuneRACE study (first 160 participants) plus 1,254 subjects from 6 global collaborators. The prospective study material was composed of cDNA or gDNA derived from T cells, B-cell-depleted T cells, or PBMCs. The repertoires were released in a freely available public database meant as a resource for research on the immune response to SARS-CoV-2. The dataset comprised deeply sampled blood TCRbeta repertoires from subjects exposed to, actively infected with, or recovered from COVID-19.

For CDR1 and CDR2, the germline V gene lists LGHNA and YNFKEQ. Trimming takes 4 bases off V and 4 bases off J; junction bases not matched to a gene: 7. The CDR3 numbers 15 residues from cysteine through phenylalanine. The CDR3 DNA has 45 bases and is translated from base 1. With regard to this clone: The antigen it recognizes is unknown. No much larger clone exists at a distance of one base, and base qualities are not known.

Each collaborating institution followed its own protocols to collect whole blood in K2EDTA tubes. For TCRbeta analysis, collaborator samples were shipped as frozen whole blood, as isolated PBMCs, or as DNA extracted from either sample type. General conclusions and limits of the study: The quantity of clinical and demographic metadata differed by source and by participant and was supplied without curation.

TCRbeta CDR3 regions were amplified from genomic DNA using the immunoSEQ Assay, a bias-controlled multiplex PCR. Regarding the original processing steps: Nucleated cell counts per sample were estimated from amplification of reference gene primers within the assay. To quantify the absolute abundance of each unique TCRbeta CDR3 rearrangement, sequence reads were collapsed and filtered. Productive Simpson clonality was computed per sample as the square root of Simpson's diversity index over productive rearrangements. The table comes from immuneACCESS by way of TCRdb, which keeps in-frame sequences with V and J called. Part of the clones is missing from these tables; in studies checked, under half for an unresolved V gene and the rest for unknown reasons. That table supplies the V and J calls and clone size; D and trimming were determined from the DNA. The sample data list roughly 200,000 clones, and 65% to 90% of these were observed just once. The ten largest clonotypes hold around 5.7% of the sample.

The TCR originated in a man older than 75 with acute or convalescent COVID-19. Source material: peripheral blood. This sequence uses TRBV4-2 and TRBJ2-1; 7 middle bases align to TRBD2. The sequenced DNA is TGTGCCAGCAGCCCTCGACTAGCAGATTACAATGAGCAGTTCTTC. This is translated as CASSPRLADYNEQFF.